Listed here are 14 T cell receptor delta chains from one sample, sequenced in a study of γδ T cells in repeated Plasmodium falciparum infection. TCRdb re-called clones from the multiplex PCR reads using CATT. The profile covers some 100,000 delta-chain clones, with more than 1.4% appearing a single time and over 8% taken by the ten largest. Flow sorting of PBMC yielded separate Vgamma9/Vdelta2+ and Vdelta2-negative gammadelta T cell populations for bulk repertoire analysis. Sample: gamma-delta T cells from blood. The receptors stem from a pool of human donors (malaria-infected and uninfected, not separated).

This clone has a handful of counts. The protein recorded in TCRdb matches a much larger clone and deviates from this DNA's translation at residue 7, suggesting a read error; the protein here is obtained by translating the DNA. The J gene is TRDJ1, the V gene TRDV1, with D perhaps TRDD3 (5 bases). TCRdb records no J gene; here it was assigned by comparing the DNA to germline. Looked up from germline, CDR1 is TSWWSYY and CDR2 is QGS. Trimming took off 0 bases at V and 0 bases at J, with 26 bases between the two ends. The CDR3 has 21 residues. The CDR3 loop is CALGELTVAGSSRWYTDKLIF. CDR3 nucleotides: TGTGCTCTTGGGGAACTAACGGTGGCGGGATCCTCAAGGTGGTACACCGATAAACTCATCTTT.

As regards this clone: This likely stems from a read error, as it lies one base from a far larger clone. In the same sample, other DNA sequences code for this CDR3. This chain joins TRDV2 and TRDJ1; D is ambiguous. Because TCRdb records no J gene, it was assigned here through a match of the DNA to germline. The CDR3 runs 15 residues. The V end lost 7 bases, the J end lost 1 base, and 18 bases lay between the germline ends. Germline lookup yields CDR1 GEAIGNYY and CDR2 EKD. Here the CDR3 reads CACDSITDATDKLIF. As DNA, the CDR3 is TGTGCCTGCGACTCCATTACTGACGCCACCGATAAACTCATCTTT.

Concerning this clone itself: Since a far larger clone is one base different, this is likely a read error. Other DNA sequences from this sample encode an identical CDR3 as well. This chain connects TRDV2 to TRDJ1; D perhaps matches TRDD3 (6 bases). This CDR3 is built from 14 residues. Germline lookup yields CDR1 GEAIGNYY and CDR2 EKD. V was shortened by 1 base and J by 1 base, with 9 bases between the two germline ends. This CDR3 is CACDTKGITDKLIF. The CDR3 DNA reads as TGTGCCTGTGACACGAAGGGGATCACCGATAAACTCATCTTT.

On this clone: This likely reflects a read error, since a far larger clone is one base away. The same CDR3 arises from other DNA sequences in this sample as well. The genes are TRDV1 and TRDJ1, with D possibly being TRDD3 (6 bases). TCRdb records no J gene; here it was assigned by comparing the DNA to germline. Trimming took 7 bases from V and 1 from J, leaving 19 bases between them. This CDR3 is 16 amino acids long. Germline CDR1 and CDR2: TSWWSYY and QGS. This CDR3 is CALATWGIFSTDKLIF. The CDR3 region has the DNA TGTGCTCTTGCCACCTGGGGAATCTTTTCCACCGATAAACTCATCTTT.

This clone has a count of ten or more. Different DNA sequences within this sample yield the same CDR3. The chain combines TRDV3 with TRDJ1; possible D gene TRDD3, 5 bases. The CDR3 has 15 amino acids. The V end was cut by 0 bases, the J end by 3 bases, with 17 bases between. Germline loops: CDR1 TVYSNPD, CDR2 GDNSRS (reference sequence). In nucleotides, the CDR3 is TGTGCCTTTAGAAAGGGGACCCCGGCGGCCGATAAACTCATCTTT. It specifies CAFRKGTPAADKLIF.

This clone has a count of ten or more. This DNA's translation and the protein TCRdb lists, from a much larger clone, do not match at residue 3, likely due to a read error; the protein shown is translated from the DNA. The chain combines TRDV2 with TRDJ1; 7 bases fit TRDD3. The germline V gene has CDR1 GEAIGNYY and CDR2 EKD. CDR3 length: 18 amino acids. The CDR3 spells CAWDTSWGPRRDTDKLIF. The CDR3 nucleotides are TGTGCCTGGGACACCTCCTGGGGGCCCCGGCGGGACACCGATAAACTCATCTTT.

As concerns this clone: This likely traces to a read error, being one base from a far larger clone. Other DNA sequences within the sample encode an identical CDR3. The rearrangement uses TRDV1 and TRDJ1; 10 bases align to TRDD3. The CDR3 consists of 16 residues. Per germline, CDR1 TSWWSYY and CDR2 QGS. Trimming removed 3 bases from V and 1 base from J; junction bases left unmatched: 5. The CDR3 region has the DNA TGTGCTCTTGGGGAGCTCAACTGGGGGATCACCGATAAACTCATCTTT. It codes for CALGELNWGITDKLIF.

This clone was picked up many times. The gene calls are TRDV1 and TRDJ2; no definite D call. The length of the CDR3 is 19 residues. With 1 base removed from V and 0 bases from J, the gap between germline ends came to 18 bases. The V gene's germline CDR1 is TSWWSYY and CDR2 QGS. CDR3 bases: TGTGCTCTTGGGGAACGCACTACGAAGGGGTGTCCTTTGACAGCACAACTCTTCTTT. It is translated as CALGERTTKGCPLTAQLFF.

This clone was counted between two and nine times. TCRdb assigns this DNA the protein of a much larger clone, which departs from its translation at residues 9 and 10; this likely reflects a read error, and the protein shown comes from translating the DNA. The rearrangement joins TRDV1 to TRDJ1; TRDD3 matches 9 bases. In germline, CDR1 is TSWWSYY, CDR2 QGS. Germline trimming cut 0 bases from V and 4 bases from J; bases unmatched to any gene: 15. CDR3 length: 19 residues. CDR3 residues: CALGELAYSPGGWGDKLIF. The CDR3 nucleotides are TGTGCTCTTGGGGAACTAGCCTACAGCCCTGGGGGATGGGGCGATAAACTCATCTTT.

With respect to this clone: TCRdb assigns this DNA the protein of a much larger clone, which departs from its translation at residue 9; this likely reflects a read error, and the protein shown comes from translating the DNA. The gene calls are TRDV1 and TRDJ1; no firm D call. Germline matching of the DNA provided the J gene here, since TCRdb leaves it blank. This CDR3 has 17 amino acids. The germline V gene has CDR1 TSWWSYY and CDR2 QGS. V shed 6 bases and J shed 3 bases, with 23 bases lying between them. CDR3 DNA sequence: TGTGCTCTTGGAACAGAGGGTTCCCCGAGATTCGCCGATAAACTCATCTTT. This gives the protein CALGTEGSPRFADKLIF.

Turning to this clone: A read error likely explains this, since a far larger clone differs by one base. Other nucleotide sequences in the sample specify the same CDR3. This chain joins TRDV2 and TRDJ1; a possible D gene is TRDD1 (6 bases). The J gene, missing from TCRdb, was assigned here through DNA to germline matching. This CDR3 region has 14 residues. CDR1 is GEAIGNYY and CDR2 is EKD in the germline V gene. CDR3 DNA: TGCGCCTGTGACGGAATAGTTAACACCGATAAACTCATCTTT. Translated, it gives CACDGIVNTDKLIF.

Many counts were recorded for this clone. The rearrangement uses TRDV1 and TRDJ1, with 9 bases fitting TRDD3. The trim removed 0 bases at V and 4 bases at J, leaving 27 bases unmatched. The germline CDR1 and CDR2 sequences are TSWWSYY and QGS. This CDR3 spans 23 amino acids. For the CDR3, the DNA is TGTGCTCTTGGGGAACTTAATAGCAACGGAGTGTCGCGTCTGGGGGATTCGGGCGATAAACTCATCTTT. Its translation: CALGELNSNGVSRLGDSGDKLIF.

For this clone: TCRdb lists the protein of a much larger clone for this DNA, which differs at residue 9, so this is likely a read error; the protein given here is translated from the DNA itself. This chain joins TRDV2 and TRDJ1; 8 nucleotides align to TRDD3. Germline CDR1 is GEAIGNYY and CDR2 is EKD. CDR3 size: 16 residues. The trim removed 3 bases at V and 4 bases at J, leaving 12 bases unmatched. The CDR3 reads CACDPLGDAYIDKLIF. The CDR3 DNA reads as TGTGCCTGTGACCCCCTGGGGGACGCGTACATCGATAAACTCATCTTT.

Comments on this clone: Its ends do not fully match the called genes, so a read error is possible. The genes are TRDV1 and TRDJ2; 7 nucleotides align to TRDD3. TCRdb records no J gene; here it was assigned by comparing the DNA to germline. Germline CDR1 and CDR2: TSWWSYY and QGS. The CDR3 sequence is 14 residues long. For the CDR3, the DNA is TGCTCTGGGGGGGGCTCCGTCCGACATGCACAACTCTTCTTT. This codes for CSGGGSVRHAQLFF.